Sequencing of this T cell receptor (beta chain) was carried out in a study of OX40 agonist ivuxolimab in advanced cancers. Study details: Patients were 82.7% male with ages about 20 to 79, mean about 60.

This CDR3 is 14 amino acids long. Germline CDR1 and CDR2: MGHRA and YSYEKL. The V end lost 1 base, the J end lost 4 bases, and 10 bases lay between the germline ends. Only in-frame clones appear in the TCRdb table, and some are missing; sequencing was by immunoSEQ multiplex PCR. The data contain approximately 130,000 clones, roughly 91% of them singletons. At cycle 4 day 1, cycle 7 day 1, and baseline, blood was sampled. This material consisted of CD4+ or CD8+ T cells sorted from blood, taken in a trial of the OX40 agonist ivuxolimab. The origin of this receptor is an adult with an advanced solid tumor such as melanoma, head and neck, liver or kidney cancer. The chain has TRBV4-1 and TRBJ2-5; no reliable D call. CDR3 amino acids: CASSQVASVETQYF. DNA for the CDR3: TGCGCCAGCAGCCAAGTTGCCTCGGTAGAGACCCAGTACTTC.